Listed below are T cell receptor beta chains from one sample, sequenced in a study of blood T cell repertoires in COVID-19. Assay used: immunoSEQ multiplex PCR; TCRdb lists only in-frame clones, some missing. The sample yields some 93,000 clones, over 75% seen once. The specimen sequenced was peripheral blood. These receptor sequences come from a man in his 60s with acute or convalescent COVID-19. Each CDR3 is given with its conserved first and last residue. A D gene is named only where the DNA matches it firmly. Expanded clones get a size class; other rows say once, few or many, or leave the size out.

>TRBD2|TRBJ2-5|NA|TRBV10-3
TGTGCCATCAGTGAGCCGGGACTAGCCCAAGAGACCCAGTACTTC
CAISEPGLAQETQYF
>NA|TRBJ2-5|NA|TRBV2
TGTGCCAGCAGTGAAATTTTGAGCCAAGCGGGTGAGACCCAGTACTTC
CASSEILSQAGETQYF
>TRBD2|TRBJ2-1|NA|TRBV4-2
TGTGCCAGCAGCCAGGCCCTTGGGGGCGGGAGGGCCGGTAATGACAATGAGCAGTTCTTC
CASSQALGGGRAGNDNEQFF
>NA|TRBJ2-1|NA|TRBV2
TGTGCCAGCAGGGCCCAGCGGAGCTCCTACAATGAGCAGTTCTTC
CASRAQRSSYNEQFF
>TRBD1|TRBJ2-3|NA|TRBV11-2
TGTGCCAGCAGCACACAGGGGGCGGTTTCTGGGACAGATACGCAGTATTTT
CASSTQGAVSGTDTQYF
>TRBD1|TRBJ2-2|NA|TRBV7-3
TGTGCCAGCAGCTTATACCCGGGACAGGGGGCGACCGGGGAGCTGTTTTTT
CASSLYPGQGATGELFF
>NA|TRBJ2-2|NA|TRBV4-2
TGTGCCAGCAGCCAAGGTACAGTGGCCGGGGAGCTGTTTTTT
CASSQGTVAGELFF
>NA|TRBJ2-7|NA|TRBV30
TGTGCCTGGAGTGAGGGGTCGGTCCGTGGCTACGAGCAGTACTTC
CAWSEGSVRGYEQYF
>NA|TRBJ2-3|NA|TRBV5-1
TGCGCCAGCAGCTTGCCGGTTACAGATACGCAGTATTTT
CASSLPVTDTQYF
>TRBD1|TRBJ1-4|few|TRBV5-1
TGCGCCAGCAGCTTCAGGGGGCAGGGTAATGAAAAACTGTTTTTT
CASSFRGQGNEKLFF